This is a list of T cell receptor beta chains from one sample in a study of blood T cell repertoires in COVID-19. Clones were sequenced by immunoSEQ multiplex PCR, and TCRdb holds only the in-frame ones, with some missing. The sample lists fewer than 350,000 clones, 70% to 90% occurring once. The sequencing sample was made of peripheral blood. These TCRs come from a human donor in a cohort sampled during active COVID-19. Each CDR3 is given with its conserved first and last residue. D genes are given only for firm matches. Clone sizes are given selectively: once, few, many, or a class where the clone is expanded.

v_call	j_call	clone_size	d_call	cdr3_nt	cdr3_aa
TRBV3-1/TRBV3-2	TRBJ2-7	-	TRBD1	TGTGCCAGCAGCCGAGGGCCCCCGGGACAGAGGGCCGAGCAGTACTTC	CASSRGPPGQRAEQYF
TRBV10-3	TRBJ2-7	-	TRBD1	TGTGCCATCACTTCCGGGACAGGCGCCTACGAGCAGTACTTC	CAITSGTGAYEQYF
TRBV27	TRBJ1-6	-	-	TGTGCCAGCAGACTCCAGGGTTGGAATTCACCCCTCCACTTT	CASRLQGWNSPLHF
TRBV13	TRBJ2-1	few	-	TGTGCCAGCACCTACCTAGGGGAAAAAAATGAGCAGTTCTTC	CASTYLGEKNEQFF
TRBV2	TRBJ1-1	-	-	TGTGCCAGCACCGTCGGACATTTGGCTGAAGCTTTCTTT	CASTVGHLAEAFF
TRBV2	TRBJ2-7	-	-	TGTGCCATCTTCACAGGGCCCGAGCAGTACTTC	CAIFTGPEQYF
TRBV5-1	TRBJ1-1	-	-	TGCGCCAGCAGCTTGGGTACAGGGAACACTGAAGCTTTCTTT	CASSLGTGNTEAFF
TRBV30	TRBJ2-1	-	TRBD2	TGTGCCTGGAGTAGCGGGGTAGACAATGAGCAGTTCTTC	CAWSSGVDNEQFF
TRBV11-2	TRBJ2-3	-	-	TGTGCCAGCAGCCAAGACGGAGGATCGGATACGCAGTATTTT	CASSQDGGSDTQYF
TRBV10-1	TRBJ1-1	-	TRBD1	TGCGCCAGCAGTAAAACAGGGGGGACTGAAGCTTTCTTT	CASSKTGGTEAFF
TRBV28	TRBJ1-4	-	-	TGTGCCAGCAGTTTCCCGGGAAAACTGTTTTTT	CASSFPGKLFF
TRBV19	TRBJ1-5	-	-	TGTGCCAGTAGTACTTCGACAGCCTTTAGCAATCAGCCCCAGCATTTT	CASSTSTAFSNQPQHF
TRBV30	TRBJ1-3	-	-	TGTGCCTTACTCAAAAACACCATATATTTT	CALLKNTIYF
TRBV28	TRBJ1-1	-	-	TGTGCCAGTCTGGACACTATGAACACTGAAGCTTTCTTT	CASLDTMNTEAFF
TRBV19	TRBJ1-4	-	-	TGTGCCAGTAGCAACCGGGACACAAACTTACCGGTTGAAAAACTGTTTTTT	CASSNRDTNLPVEKLFF
TRBV6-5	TRBJ1-2	-	-	TGTGCCAGCAGTTACTCGGGAGGAAACTATGGCTACACCTTC	CASSYSGGNYGYTF
TRBV4-2	TRBJ1-1	many	TRBD1	TGTGCCAGCAGCCAAGAACCAGGGGGTGAAGCTTTCTTT	CASSQEPGGEAFF
TRBV6-5	TRBJ1-1	few	-	TGTGCCAGCAGTTTCCAGGGTACTGAAGCTTTCTTT	CASSFQGTEAFF
TRBV18	TRBJ1-4	-	-	TGTGCCAGCTCGCGGACAGCAACTAATGAAAAACTGTTTTTT	CASSRTATNEKLFF
TRBV9	TRBJ1-1	once	-	TGTGCCAGCAGCGGAAAAACAGTGAACACTGAAGCTTTCTTT	CASSGKTVNTEAFF
TRBV5-4	TRBJ2-2	-	-	TGTGCCAGCAGCTTGGCCCCCCTTGTAGGAGGCACCGGGGAGCTGTTTTTT	CASSLAPLVGGTGELFF
TRBV7-8	TRBJ1-1	-	TRBD1	TGTGCCAGCAGCTTAGAAGGGGGCGGGACAGCTTTCTTT	CASSLEGGGTAFF
TRBV10-2	TRBJ2-2	-	TRBD2	TGCGCCAGCAGTCGCCCACTAGCGGGGGGGCTGGGAGGCGACACCGGGGAGCTGTTTTTT	CASSRPLAGGLGGDTGELFF
TRBV25-1	TRBJ2-7	-	TRBD1	TGTGCCACCGGGACAGAACCTACCGAGCAGTACTTC	CATGTEPTEQYF
TRBV25-1	TRBJ1-1	once	-	TGTGCCAGCAGTGAATCCTGGGGAGATGTGTACACTGAAGCTTTCTTT	CASSESWGDVYTEAFF
TRBV5-1	TRBJ1-6	once	-	TGCGCCAGCAGCTTTGGGGAGGAACCCCTCCACTTT	CASSFGEEPLHF
TRBV7-9	TRBJ1-4	-	-	TGTGCCAGCAGCTTAGGAGAAACAACTAATGAAAAACTGTTTTTT	CASSLGETTNEKLFF
TRBV30	TRBJ2-2	-	TRBD1	TGTGCCTTCGGGACAGGGGGGACCGGGGAGCTGTTTTTT	CAFGTGGTGELFF
TRBV12-5	TRBJ1-3	-	TRBD1	TGTGCTAGTGGTTCAGGACAGGGGATCGTAGGAAACACCATATATTTT	CASGSGQGIVGNTIYF
TRBV18	TRBJ1-4	-	-	TGTGCCAGCTCCTTTGGCACTAATGAAAAACTGTTTTTT	CASSFGTNEKLFF
TRBV3-1/TRBV3-2	TRBJ2-1	-	-	TGTGCCAGCAGCCAAGGGGAGCGAGGCGGCGGGGCCTACAATGAGCAGTTCTTC	CASSQGERGGGAYNEQFF
TRBV21-1	TRBJ1-1	-	-	TGTGCCAGCAGCGAGGATTGGACAGGGACGAACACTGAAGCTTTCTTT	CASSEDWTGTNTEAFF
TRBV3-1/TRBV3-2	TRBJ1-3	-	-	TGTGCCAGCAGCCACGGACAGGGAAACACCATATATTTT	CASSHGQGNTIYF
TRBV18	TRBJ1-2	-	-	TGTGCCAGTCTCCCCCTTGGACAAGCACAATATGGCTACACCTTC	CASLPLGQAQYGYTF
TRBV9	TRBJ1-1	-	TRBD1	TGTGCCAGCAGCGTAGGAGTACAGGGGTCTCCCTTTGAAGCTTTCTTT	CASSVGVQGSPFEAFF
TRBV15	TRBJ2-7	-	-	TGTGCCACCAGCAGAGATAAAAGCGGATCTATCTCCTACGAGCAGTACTTC	CATSRDKSGSISYEQYF
TRBV5-4	TRBJ2-4	once	-	TGTGCCAGCAGCACAAATCAGGGGGGCAGCATTCAGTACTTC	CASSTNQGGSIQYF
TRBV9	TRBJ1-1	-	-	TGTGCCAGCAGCGAGGGGATGAACACTGAAGCTTTCTTT	CASSEGMNTEAFF
TRBV2	TRBJ2-7	many	TRBD2	TGTGCCAGCAGTCTAGCGGGGGGGCTTAGCTACGAGCAGTACTTC	CASSLAGGLSYEQYF
TRBV7-3	TRBJ2-3	-	TRBD1	TGTGCCAGCAGCCAGAACAGGGGGCAGAAAGATACGCAGTATTTT	CASSQNRGQKDTQYF
TRBV6-2/TRBV6-3	TRBJ2-5	-	-	TGTGCCAGCAGCCCGACAGCTAGGGAGACCCAGTACTTC	CASSPTARETQYF
TRBV2	TRBJ1-5	-	-	TGTGCCAGCAGTGAATCCGGGAGGGAGCCCCAGCATTTT	CASSESGREPQHF
TRBV29-1	TRBJ2-3	-	-	TGCAGCGTTGACCACACAGATACGCAGTATTTT	CSVDHTDTQYF
TRBV20-1	TRBJ1-2	-	-	TGCAGTGCTTCGCCCGGTGGCTACACCTTC	CSASPGGYTF
TRBV6-5	TRBJ1-5	-	-	TGTGCCAGCAGCAAAGGGCAGGGAAGTCAGCCCCAGCATTTT	CASSKGQGSQPQHF
TRBV5-1	TRBJ2-7	-	-	TGCGCCAGCAGCTATTTCCCGGACTCCCACTTGGTGCAGTACTTC	CASSYFPDSHLVQYF
TRBV19	TRBJ2-1	-	-	TGTGCCAGTAGTTTCAAAGGGGCGATCAATGAGCAGTTCTTC	CASSFKGAINEQFF
TRBV30	TRBJ1-4	-	TRBD1	TGTGCCTGGAGTCCGAGAAGGGGACAGGGGAATGAAAAACTGTTTTTT	CAWSPRRGQGNEKLFF
TRBV14	TRBJ2-4	-	-	TGTGCCAGCAGCCAAGAAACGGGGGTTAACATTCAGTACTTC	CASSQETGVNIQYF
TRBV28	TRBJ2-2	-	TRBD1	TGTGCCAGCAGTTTCGGGACAGGGCCCGGGGAGCTGTTTTTT	CASSFGTGPGELFF
TRBV6-5	TRBJ1-3	-	-	TGTGCCAGCAGTTACTCTGGGCGATCGGGAAACACCATATATTTT	CASSYSGRSGNTIYF
TRBV18	TRBJ1-1	-	TRBD1	TGTGCCAGCTCACCGCCCGACAGGGGGCGAGCTGAAGCTTTCTTT	CASSPPDRGRAEAFF
TRBV2	TRBJ1-1	-	-	TGTGCCAGCAGTGAAGCGCTTGCGCAATCGGCTTTCTTT	CASSEALAQSAFF
TRBV6-5	TRBJ2-2	-	-	TGTGCCAGCAGGGGGACTTACCACACCGGGGAGCTGTTTTTT	CASRGTYHTGELFF